This TCR beta chain comes out of a study of CD8 T cells in ankylosing spondylitis (dated by TCRdb to the late 2010s). Turning to the overall study: To find TCR variants linked to disease, the study profiled T cell receptor beta repertoires in ankylosing spondylitis patients and healthy donors. In total, the full study cohort was made up of nearly 110 healthy donors and 25 ankylosing spondylitis patients. Peripheral blood samples were taken, and synovial fluid was additionally collected from ankylosing spondylitis patients. Overall study outcomes, separate from this receptor: The disease-linked clones had a CD8+ phenotype and were found at relatively low frequencies in peripheral blood. Blood from ankylosing spondylitis patients appeared to be characterized by a TCR beta motif composed of about eight highly homologous amino acid variants. Some motif variants were previously reported in synovial fluid and blood of reactive arthritis patients, suggesting common disease-initiation mechanisms. Significant enrichment of the disease-linked clones was reported in matched synovial fluid samples from ankylosing spondylitis patients.

V sheds 4 bases and J sheds 3 bases, leaving 11 bases between their ends. The CDR3 runs 13 residues from the cysteine to the phenylalanine. The DNA shown is the 39-base CDR3, in frame from base 1. CDR1 and CDR2 are drawn from the germline V gene: SGDLS, YYNGEE. The listed sequencing device is Illumina HiSeq 2500. Quantitative 5'-RACE with molecular barcodes was the method used to prepare the TCR beta libraries. As for the authors' bioinformatics: A new computational method, built on a probabilistic model of VDJ rearrangement, was used to identify disease-linked TCR variants. In-frame beta chains were kept once TCRdb had trimmed the public reads at Q25 with fastp and called clones with MiXCR. Entries are consolidated by CDR3 protein sequence, retaining the most common genes and DNA. The V and J calls were determined by TCRdb, not by the authors. The sample has some 100,000 distinct CDR3 sequences on record, roughly 8.3% of them singletons. The ten top clones hold more than 9.5% of the sample.

This clonotype was counted at least ten times. The specificity of this receptor is unknown. Base quality data are lacking; no much larger clone is found one base away. Sequencing was performed on blood, either unsorted or a sorted T cell fraction (not recorded which). This TCR derives from a male donor with ankylosing spondylitis or in good health (not recorded which). The sequence is built from TRBV9 and TRBJ2-7; the D gene identity is not certain. The encoded CDR3 is CASSPTGLYEQYF. The DNA sequence is as follows: TGTGCCAGCAGCCCAACTGGCCTCTACGAGCAGTACTTC. Reference TRBV9 and TRBJ2-7 proteins supply the regions before and after the CDR3; the full variable domain is: DSGVTQTPKHLITATGQRVTLRCSPRSGDLSVYWYQQSLDQGLQFLIQYYNGEERAKGNILERFSAQQFPDLHSELNLSSLELGDSALYFCASSPTGLYEQYFGPGTRLTVT.